This passage covers 18 T cell receptor beta chains from one sample sequenced in a study of CD8 T cells in Susac syndrome. It was with random hexamers that roughly 0.5 to 1 ug RNA was reverse transcribed. TCRdb used MiXCR to reprocess the immunoSEQ multiplex PCR reads, holding one entry per CDR3 protein. The table has over 150,000 distinct CDR3 sequences, about 93% seen once. Material for sequencing was CD4+ T cells from PBMCs. These receptors came from a human donor with multiple sclerosis.

This chain joins TRBV30 and TRBJ2-3; TRBD2 matches 7 bases. The CDR3 consists of 11 residues. CDR1 GTSNPN and CDR2 SVGIG come from the germline V gene (reference sequence). V shed 5 bases and J 5 bases; nucleotides not matched to a gene: 1. The CDR3 bases are TGTGCCTGGGGGAGGGGAGATACGCAGTATTTT. Translation: CAWGRGDTQYF.

The V and J genes are TRBV6-5 and TRBJ1-1; the D gene is possibly TRBD1 (6 bases). CDR1 is MNHEY and CDR2 is SVGAGI in the germline V gene. The CDR3 runs 16 residues. V lost 2 bases, J lost 0 bases, and 13 bases lay in between. The CDR3 region has the DNA TGTGCCAGCAGTTACGGGGGAGGGGGTATGAACACTGAAGCTTTCTTT. Translated, it gives CASSYGGGGMNTEAFF.

V and J are TRBV6-1 and TRBJ1-2; 7 bases match TRBD1. The CDR3 spans 12 residues. With V trimmed by 5 bases and J by 7 bases, 4 bases remained unmatched. Germline V lookup: CDR1 MNHNS, CDR2 SASEGT. CDR3 nucleotide sequence: TGTGCCAGCAGTTTCGACAGGGTTGGCTACACCTTC. This translates into CASSFDRVGYTF.

The chain recombines TRBV7-3 with TRBJ1-1, with 9 bases that match TRBD1. Looked up from germline, CDR1 is SGHTA and CDR2 is FQGTGA. The CDR3 sequence is 15 residues long. Unmatched junction bases numbered 4, after V lost 4 bases and J lost 1 base. The CDR3 loop reads CASSSQGQGNTEAFF. The DNA for the CDR3 is TGTGCCAGCAGCTCCCAGGGACAGGGGAACACTGAAGCTTTCTTT.

The chain is built from TRBV13 and TRBJ2-1; no reliable D call. CDR3 length equals 11 residues. Germline CDR1 reads PRHDT; CDR2 reads FYEKMQ (reference sequence). The V and J ends lost 1 base and 8 bases respectively, with 3 bases between them. The CDR3 nucleotides are TGTGCCAGCAGCTTAGCCCATGAGCAGTTCTTC. This gives the protein CASSLAHEQFF.

The chain uses TRBV27 and TRBJ1-4; no firm D call. Germline V gene sequence: CDR1 MNHEY, CDR2 SMNVEV (reference sequence). The CDR3 spans 14 residues. V was cut by 2 bases and J by 10 bases, with 14 bases left in between. CDR3 DNA: TGTGCCAGCAGTTTAGAGGGATCCATAGGAAAACTGTTTTTT. Translated, it gives CASSLEGSIGKLFF.

This clonotype showed up just once. The CDR3: CASSQSPRASYEQYF. Written as DNA, the CDR3 is TGCGCCAGCAGTCAATCGCCCAGGGCCTCCTACGAGCAGTACTTC. The rearrangement joins TRBV23-1 to TRBJ2-7, with a tentative D call TRBD1 (5 bases). TRBV23-1 is an ORF; its function is uncertain. CDR3 length equals 15 residues. V was clipped by 0 bases and J by 0 bases, with 9 bases between them.

The rearrangement uses TRBV20-1 and TRBJ1-2; 11 bases are a match to TRBD1. The CDR3 consists of 14 residues. Germline assignment: CDR1 DFQATT and CDR2 SNEGSKA (reference sequence). The CDR3 DNA reads TGCGCTTCCGGGACAGGGGGAATCGGCTATGGCTACACCTTC. Amino acid sequence: CASGTGGIGYGYTF.

The chain is built from TRBV12-3 or TRBV12-4 and TRBJ2-6; D is unresolved. The CDR3 is made up of 17 amino acids. V dropped 5 bases and J dropped 0 bases, with 14 bases sitting between them. The CDR3 DNA sequence: TGTGCCAGCAGTCCCCCTAGGCAGAGCTCTGGGGCCAACGTCCTGACTTTC. Translation: CASSPPRQSSGANVLTF.

J is TRBJ1-2 and V is TRBV27; tentatively, D is TRBD1 (5 bases). Germline assignment: CDR1 MNHEY and CDR2 SMNVEV (reference sequence). The CDR3 loop spans 15 amino acids. V lost 5 bases to trimming and J lost 4 bases, with 17 bases between them. Here the CDR3 DNA reads TGTGCCAGCAGTCCTCATTCAGGGCAGAGCTATGGCTACACCTTC. Protein: CASSPHSGQSYGYTF.

The rearrangement uses TRBV10-3 and TRBJ2-7; 10 bases align to TRBD1. Germline V lookup: CDR1 ENHRY, CDR2 SYGVKD. The CDR3 contains 14 residues. Unmatched junction bases numbered 7, after V lost 10 bases and J lost 1 base. The CDR3 DNA follows: TGTGCCACCCGACAGGGGGCCGGGTCCTACGAGCAGTACTTC. Translating gives CATRQGAGSYEQYF.

V is TRBV25-1 and J is TRBJ2-3; possible D gene TRBD2, 5 bases. This CDR3 has 13 residues. The ends were cut back, 0 bases at V and 11 bases at J, with 12 bases in the middle. CDR1 and CDR2 (germline): MGHDK, SYGVNS. CDR3 sequence reads: CASSEYSSPVQYF. CDR3 bases: TGTGCCAGCAGTGAATATTCTAGCCCAGTGCAGTATTTT.

This clonotype has only a few counts. V is TRBV6-6 and J is TRBJ2-2, with D maybe TRBD1 (7 bases). Germline V CDR1 and CDR2: MNHNY, SVGAGI (reference sequence). The CDR3 has 13 residues. Trimming shortened V by 5 bases and J by 7 bases, and 11 bases separated the two germline ends. The CDR3 is CASSPRGVGELFF. DNA for the CDR3: TGTGCCAGCAGTCCCAGGGGGGTCGGGGAGCTGTTTTTT.

The chain employs TRBV2 and TRBJ2-2; D may be TRBD2 (5 bases). The CDR3 extends over 15 amino acids. Trimming took off 6 bases at V and 0 bases at J, with 11 bases between the two ends. The V gene's germline CDR1 is SNHLY and CDR2 FYNNEI. CDR3 loop: CASSARETNTGELFF. CDR3 bases: TGTGCCAGCAGCGCCCGGGAAACGAACACCGGGGAGCTGTTTTTT. Together with reference TRBV2 and TRBJ2-2, the CDR3 gives the full variable domain: EPEVTQTPSHQVTQMGQEVILRCVPISNHLYFYWYRQILGQKVEFLVSFYNNEISEKSEIFDDQFSVERPDGSNFTLKIRSTKLEDSAMYFCASSARETNTGELFFGEGSRLTVL.

The chain employs TRBV12-5 and TRBJ2-7, with 9 bases that match TRBD2. V lost 5 bases and J lost 2; bases outside the gene matches: 10. Germline V CDR1 and CDR2: LGHNT, FRNRAP. The CDR3 is 16 residues long. CDR3 nucleotide sequence: TGTGCTAGTGGTCCGAACAGCGGGAGGTCCCCCTACGAGCAGTACTTC. Residues: CASGPNSGRSPYEQYF.

V usage is TRBV6-5 and J usage is TRBJ2-7, with D tentatively TRBD2 (6 bases). Germline CDR1 MNHEY, CDR2 SVGAGI. V was shortened by 7 bases and J by 1 base, with 17 bases between the two germline ends. The CDR3 totals 15 residues. CDR3 amino acids: CASKPGRDFSYEQYF. CDR3 coding DNA: TGTGCCAGCAAACCGGGTCGGGACTTTTCCTACGAGCAGTACTTC.

The gene calls are TRBV6-2 or TRBV6-3 and TRBJ2-4; 8 bases fit TRBD1. With V trimmed by 9 bases and J by 6 bases, 1 base remained unmatched. Germline V lookup: CDR1 MNHEY, CDR2 SVGEGT. The CDR3 totals 11 residues. The chain's CDR3 is CASGQGNIQYF. DNA of the CDR3: TGTGCCAGTGGACAGGGAAACATTCAGTACTTC.

V usage is TRBV15 and J usage is TRBJ2-5, with 9 bases identical to TRBD1. The CDR3 spans 14 residues. CDR1 is LNHNV, CDR2 YYDKDF, per germline (reference sequence). J gave up 3 bases and V 2 bases, and 1 base lay outside the gene matches. CDR3 nucleotides: TGTGCCACCAGCAGACGACAGGGGGAAGAGACCCAGTACTTC. Its translation: CATSRRQGEETQYF.